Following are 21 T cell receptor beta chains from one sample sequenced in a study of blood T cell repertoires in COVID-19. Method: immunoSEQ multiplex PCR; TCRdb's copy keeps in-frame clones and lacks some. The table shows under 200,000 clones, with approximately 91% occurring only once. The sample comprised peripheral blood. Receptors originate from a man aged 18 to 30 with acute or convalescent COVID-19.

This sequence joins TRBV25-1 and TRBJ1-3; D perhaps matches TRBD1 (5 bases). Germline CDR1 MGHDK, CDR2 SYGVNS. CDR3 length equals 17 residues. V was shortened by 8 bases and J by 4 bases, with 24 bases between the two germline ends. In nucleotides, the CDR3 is TGTGCCAGCGAGGCTCCAGGGAGGCCAAATGTGGGAAACACCATATATTTT. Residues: CASEAPGRPNVGNTIYF.

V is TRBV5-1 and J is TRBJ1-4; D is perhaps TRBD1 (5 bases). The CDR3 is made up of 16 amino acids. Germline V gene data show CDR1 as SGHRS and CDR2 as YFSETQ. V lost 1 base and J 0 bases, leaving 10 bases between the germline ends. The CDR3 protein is CASSLPGGATNEKLFF. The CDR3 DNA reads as TGCGCCAGCAGCTTGCCCGGGGGGGCAACTAATGAAAAACTGTTTTTT.

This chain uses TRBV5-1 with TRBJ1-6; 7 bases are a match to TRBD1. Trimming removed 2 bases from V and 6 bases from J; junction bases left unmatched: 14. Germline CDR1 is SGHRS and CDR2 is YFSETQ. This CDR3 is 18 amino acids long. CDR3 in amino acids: CASSFVRLGGTANSPLHF. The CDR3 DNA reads TGCGCCAGCAGCTTTGTAAGGCTGGGTGGGACAGCTAATTCACCCCTCCACTTT.

The CDR3 DNA follows: TGCAGCGTTGAAGAGATAGGACTAGCGGGAGCGATGAACGAGCAGTACTTC. The encoded protein is CSVEEIGLAGAMNEQYF. The chain combines TRBV29-1 with TRBJ2-7; 13 nucleotides agree with TRBD2. The length of the CDR3 is 17 residues. Trimming took 0 bases from V and 5 from J; bases not matched to a gene: 10. Germline CDR1 is SQVTM and CDR2 is ANQGSEA.

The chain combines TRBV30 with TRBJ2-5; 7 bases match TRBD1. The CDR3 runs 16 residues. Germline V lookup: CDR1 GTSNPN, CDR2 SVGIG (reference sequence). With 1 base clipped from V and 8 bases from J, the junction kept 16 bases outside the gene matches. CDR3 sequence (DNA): TGTGCCTGGAGTGCTAAGGCCCCCGGGACAGTGATCACCCAGTACTTC. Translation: CAWSAKAPGTVITQYF.

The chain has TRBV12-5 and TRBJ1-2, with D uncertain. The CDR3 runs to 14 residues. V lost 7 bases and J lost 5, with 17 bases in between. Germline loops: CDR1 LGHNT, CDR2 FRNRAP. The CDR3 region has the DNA TGTGCTAGTGCCAGTGGCGGGAAATTATATGGCTACACCTTC. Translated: CASASGGKLYGYTF.

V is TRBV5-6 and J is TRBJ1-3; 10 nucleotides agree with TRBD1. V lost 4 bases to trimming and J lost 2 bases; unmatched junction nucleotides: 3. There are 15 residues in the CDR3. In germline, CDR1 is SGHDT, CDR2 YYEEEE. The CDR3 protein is CASSADRGAGNTIYF. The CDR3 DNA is TGTGCCAGCAGCGCGGACAGGGGGGCTGGAAACACCATATATTTT.

As DNA, the CDR3 is TGTGCCACCAGCATGTGGGGGGGGCCTGGTAATCAGCCCCAGCATTTT. As protein: CATSMWGGPGNQPQHF. The rearrangement uses TRBV15 and TRBJ1-5; TRBD1 might be the D (6 bases). The germline CDR1 and CDR2 sequences are LNHNV and YYDKDF (reference sequence). The V end lost 4 bases, the J end lost 4 bases, and 17 bases lay between the germline ends. CDR3 length: 16 residues.

The CDR3 DNA sequence: TGCGCCAGCAGCCAAGGCGGGATAGCTTCATCCAAGTTCTTC. Translated: CASSQGGIASSKFF. The rearrangement links TRBV4-1 to TRBJ2-1; possible D gene TRBD2, 6 bases. The germline V and J ends were trimmed by 1 base and 14 bases, with 18 bases remaining between them. There are 14 residues in the CDR3. Germline CDR1 and CDR2: MGHRA and YSYEKL.

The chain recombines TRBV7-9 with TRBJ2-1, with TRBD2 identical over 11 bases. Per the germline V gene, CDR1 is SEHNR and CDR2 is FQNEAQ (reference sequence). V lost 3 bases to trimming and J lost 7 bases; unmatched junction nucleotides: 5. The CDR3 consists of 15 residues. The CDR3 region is CASSFLLAGVNEQFF. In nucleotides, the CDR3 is TGTGCCAGCAGCTTTTTACTAGCGGGAGTTAATGAGCAGTTCTTC.

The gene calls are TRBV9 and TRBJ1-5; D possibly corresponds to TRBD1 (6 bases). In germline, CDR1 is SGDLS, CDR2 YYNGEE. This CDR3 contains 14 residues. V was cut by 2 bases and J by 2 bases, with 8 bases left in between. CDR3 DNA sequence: TGTGCCAGCAGCGTGGCAGGGGGCAATCAGCCCCAGCATTTT. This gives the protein CASSVAGGNQPQHF.

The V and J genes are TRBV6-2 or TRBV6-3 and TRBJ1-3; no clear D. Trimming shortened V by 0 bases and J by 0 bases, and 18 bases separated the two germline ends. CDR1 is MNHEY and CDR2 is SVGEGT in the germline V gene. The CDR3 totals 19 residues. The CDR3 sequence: CASSYSIQQNPISGNTIYF. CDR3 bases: TGTGCCAGCAGTTACTCGATCCAACAAAATCCAATCTCTGGAAACACCATATATTTT.

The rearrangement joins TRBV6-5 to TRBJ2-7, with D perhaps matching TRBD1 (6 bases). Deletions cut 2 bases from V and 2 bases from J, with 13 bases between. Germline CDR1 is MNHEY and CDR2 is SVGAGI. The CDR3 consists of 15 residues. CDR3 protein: CASSYGWQGTYEQYF. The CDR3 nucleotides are TGTGCCAGCAGTTACGGGTGGCAGGGGACCTACGAGCAGTACTTC.

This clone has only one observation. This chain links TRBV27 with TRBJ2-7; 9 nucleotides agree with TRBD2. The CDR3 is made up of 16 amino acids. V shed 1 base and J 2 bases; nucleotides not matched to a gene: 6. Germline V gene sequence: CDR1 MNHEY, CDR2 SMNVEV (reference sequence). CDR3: CASSLLTSGGTYEQYF. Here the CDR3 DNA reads TGTGCCAGCAGTTTATTGACTAGCGGCGGTACCTACGAGCAGTACTTC.

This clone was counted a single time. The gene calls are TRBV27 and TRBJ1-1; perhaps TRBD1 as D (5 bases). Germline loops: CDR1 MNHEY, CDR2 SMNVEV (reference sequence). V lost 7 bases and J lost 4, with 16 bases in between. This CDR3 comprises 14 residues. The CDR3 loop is CASTSLQEGTEAFF. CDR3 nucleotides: TGTGCCAGCACGTCCTTACAGGAGGGCACTGAAGCTTTCTTT.

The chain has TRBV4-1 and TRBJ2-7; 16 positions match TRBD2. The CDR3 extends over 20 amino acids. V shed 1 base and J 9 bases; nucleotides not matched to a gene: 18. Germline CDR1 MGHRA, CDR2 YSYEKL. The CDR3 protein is CASSQVNVRGTSGREFGQYF. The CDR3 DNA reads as TGCGCCAGCAGCCAAGTCAATGTACGGGGGACTAGCGGGAGGGAATTCGGGCAGTACTTC.

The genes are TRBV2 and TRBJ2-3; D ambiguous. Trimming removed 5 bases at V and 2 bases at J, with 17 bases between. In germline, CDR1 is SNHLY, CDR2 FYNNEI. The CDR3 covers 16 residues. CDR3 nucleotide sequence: TGTGCCAGCAGTAGAGAAAGAGGAATTAACACAGATACGCAGTATTTT. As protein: CASSRERGINTDTQYF.

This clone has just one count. The CDR3 region is CSGKRQGAPGELFF. The CDR3 DNA follows: TGCAGCGGGAAAAGACAGGGGGCGCCCGGGGAGCTGTTTTTT. The chain has TRBV29-1 and TRBJ2-2; 10 positions match TRBD1. The CDR3 is made up of 14 amino acids. Germline V gene sequence: CDR1 SQVTM, CDR2 ANQGSEA. J was trimmed by 6 bases and V by 7 bases; bases with no gene match: 8.

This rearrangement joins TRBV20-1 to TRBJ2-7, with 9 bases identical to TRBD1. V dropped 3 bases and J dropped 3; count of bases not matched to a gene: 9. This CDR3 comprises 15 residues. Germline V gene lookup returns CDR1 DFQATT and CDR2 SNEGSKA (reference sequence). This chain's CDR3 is CSASDFGGQGYEQYF. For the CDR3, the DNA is TGCAGTGCTAGTGACTTCGGGGGACAGGGCTACGAGCAGTACTTC.

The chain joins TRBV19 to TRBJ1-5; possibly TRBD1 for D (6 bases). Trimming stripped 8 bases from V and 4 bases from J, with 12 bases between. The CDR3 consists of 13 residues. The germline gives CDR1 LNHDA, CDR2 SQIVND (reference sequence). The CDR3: CASQDRFNQPQHF. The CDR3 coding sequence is TGTGCCAGTCAGGACAGATTTAATCAGCCCCAGCATTTT. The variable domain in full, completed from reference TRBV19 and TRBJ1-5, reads DGGITQSPKYLFRKEGQNVTLSCEQNLNHDAMYWYRQDPGQGLRLIYYSQIVNDFQKGDIAEGYSVSREKKESFPLTVTSAQKNPTAFYLCASQDRFNQPQHFGDGTRLSIL.

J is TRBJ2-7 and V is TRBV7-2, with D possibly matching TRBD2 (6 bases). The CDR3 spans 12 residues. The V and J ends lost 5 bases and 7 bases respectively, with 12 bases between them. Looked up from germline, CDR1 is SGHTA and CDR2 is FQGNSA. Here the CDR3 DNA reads TGTGCCAGCAGCCCCCACGGGGGTGAGCAGTACTTC. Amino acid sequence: CASSPHGGEQYF.